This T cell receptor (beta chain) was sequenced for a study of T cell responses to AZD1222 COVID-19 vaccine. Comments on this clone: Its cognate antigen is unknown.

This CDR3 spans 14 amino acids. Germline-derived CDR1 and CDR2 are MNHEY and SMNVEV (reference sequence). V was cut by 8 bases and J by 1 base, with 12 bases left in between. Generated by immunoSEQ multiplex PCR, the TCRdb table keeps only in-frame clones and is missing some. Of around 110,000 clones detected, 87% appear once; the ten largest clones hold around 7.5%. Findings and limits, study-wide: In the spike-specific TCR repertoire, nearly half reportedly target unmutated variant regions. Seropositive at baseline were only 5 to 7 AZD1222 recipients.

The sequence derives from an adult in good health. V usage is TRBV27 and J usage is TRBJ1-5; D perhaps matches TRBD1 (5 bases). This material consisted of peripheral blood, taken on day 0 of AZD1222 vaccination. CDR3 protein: CASGEGVSNQPQHF. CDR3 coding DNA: TGTGCCAGCGGCGAAGGGGTGAGCAATCAGCCCCAGCATTTT.